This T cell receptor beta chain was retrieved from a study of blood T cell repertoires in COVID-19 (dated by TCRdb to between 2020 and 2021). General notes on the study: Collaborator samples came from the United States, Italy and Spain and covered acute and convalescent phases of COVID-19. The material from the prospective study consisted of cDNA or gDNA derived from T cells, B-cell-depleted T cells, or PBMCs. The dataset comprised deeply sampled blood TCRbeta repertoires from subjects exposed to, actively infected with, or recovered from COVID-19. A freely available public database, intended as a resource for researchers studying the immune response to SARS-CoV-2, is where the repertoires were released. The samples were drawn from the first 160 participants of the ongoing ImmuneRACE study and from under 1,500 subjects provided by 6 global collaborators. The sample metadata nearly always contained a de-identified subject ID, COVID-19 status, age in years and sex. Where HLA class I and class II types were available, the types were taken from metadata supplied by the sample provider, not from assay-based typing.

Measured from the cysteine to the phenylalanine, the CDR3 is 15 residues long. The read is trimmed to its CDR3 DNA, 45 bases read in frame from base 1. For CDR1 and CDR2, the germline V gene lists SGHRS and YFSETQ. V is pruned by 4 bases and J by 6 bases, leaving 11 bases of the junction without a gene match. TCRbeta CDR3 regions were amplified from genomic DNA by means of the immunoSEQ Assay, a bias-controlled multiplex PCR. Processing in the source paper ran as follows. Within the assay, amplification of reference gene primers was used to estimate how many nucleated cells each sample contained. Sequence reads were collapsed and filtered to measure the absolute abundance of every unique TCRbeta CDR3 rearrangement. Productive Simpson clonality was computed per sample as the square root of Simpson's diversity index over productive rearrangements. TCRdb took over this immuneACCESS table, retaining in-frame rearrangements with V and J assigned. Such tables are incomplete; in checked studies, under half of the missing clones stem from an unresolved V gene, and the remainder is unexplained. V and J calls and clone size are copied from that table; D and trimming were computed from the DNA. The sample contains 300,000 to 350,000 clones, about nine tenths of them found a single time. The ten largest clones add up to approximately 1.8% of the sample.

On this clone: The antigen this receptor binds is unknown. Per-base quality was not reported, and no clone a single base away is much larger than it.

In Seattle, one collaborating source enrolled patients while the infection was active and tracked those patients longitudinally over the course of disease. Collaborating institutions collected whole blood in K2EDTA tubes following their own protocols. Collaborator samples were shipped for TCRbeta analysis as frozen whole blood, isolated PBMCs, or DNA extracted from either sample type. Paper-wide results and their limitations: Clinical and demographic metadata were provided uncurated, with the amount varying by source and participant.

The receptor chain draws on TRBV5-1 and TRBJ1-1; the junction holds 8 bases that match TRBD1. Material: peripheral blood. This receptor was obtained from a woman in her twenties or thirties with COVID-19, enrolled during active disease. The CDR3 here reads CASSPGQGRRAEAFF. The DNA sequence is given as TGCGCCAGCAGCCCCGGACAGGGTAGACGCGCTGAAGCTTTCTTT.